These T cell receptor beta chains were read from a single sample in a study of T cell responses to AZD1222 COVID-19 vaccine. TCRdb's table, derived via immunoSEQ multiplex PCR, lists solely in-frame clones and lacks some. Here the sample spans under 200,000 clones, approximately 92% being singletons. The sequencing used peripheral blood, collected on day 0 of AZD1222 vaccination. These receptor sequences come from an adult in good health. The CDR3 runs from the conserved cysteine through the conserved F or W. The D gene is left open where the match is weak. Where a row states a size, it is once, few, many or the class of an expanded clone; other rows omit it.

cdr3_length: 13; v_call: TRBV11-2; d_call: .; j_call: TRBJ1-1; clone_size: .; cdr3_nt: TGTGCCAGCAGCCCCGGCCGGGGTACTGAAGCTTTCTTT; cdr3_aa: CASSPGRGTEAFF
cdr3_length: 14; v_call: TRBV5-1; d_call: .; j_call: TRBJ2-5; clone_size: .; cdr3_nt: TGCGCCAGCAGCTTCCTAGCCCCCACAGAGACCCAGTACTTC; cdr3_aa: CASSFLAPTETQYF
cdr3_length: 14; v_call: TRBV7-9; d_call: TRBD1; j_call: TRBJ1-4; clone_size: .; cdr3_nt: TGTGCCAGCAGCTCCGGACAGGGTGGTGAAAAACTGTTTTTT; cdr3_aa: CASSSGQGGEKLFF
cdr3_length: 13; v_call: TRBV18; d_call: .; j_call: TRBJ1-5; clone_size: .; cdr3_nt: TGTGCCAGCTCACCCTTCCCCCGTCAGCCCCAGCATTTT; cdr3_aa: CASSPFPRQPQHF
cdr3_length: 15; v_call: TRBV5-1; d_call: TRBD1; j_call: TRBJ1-1; clone_size: once; cdr3_nt: TGCGCCAGCAGCTTGGGGGACAGCTTGGGGGTTGAAGCTTTCTTT; cdr3_aa: CASSLGDSLGVEAFF
cdr3_length: 15; v_call: TRBV27; d_call: TRBD2; j_call: TRBJ2-7; clone_size: .; cdr3_nt: TGTGCCAGCAGTTTGTCGCGGGGGGCCTCCTACGAGCAGTACTTC; cdr3_aa: CASSLSRGASYEQYF
cdr3_length: 15; v_call: TRBV10-3; d_call: TRBD1; j_call: TRBJ1-5; clone_size: .; cdr3_nt: TGTGCCATCAGTGATCAGGGGGCTTTGCATCAGCCCCAGCATTTT; cdr3_aa: CAISDQGALHQPQHF
cdr3_length: 13; v_call: TRBV25-1; d_call: TRBD1; j_call: TRBJ2-7; clone_size: .; cdr3_nt: TGTGCCAGCAGGGGACAGGGGGCCGACGAGCAGTACTTC; cdr3_aa: CASRGQGADEQYF
cdr3_length: 17; v_call: TRBV7-9; d_call: .; j_call: TRBJ2-7; clone_size: .; cdr3_nt: TGTGCCAGCAGCTCCATCGCGCGGGGGCTTAGTCTCTACGAGCAGTACTTC; cdr3_aa: CASSSIARGLSLYEQYF
cdr3_length: 13; v_call: TRBV5-4; d_call: .; j_call: TRBJ1-1; clone_size: .; cdr3_nt: TGTGCCAGCACCCGGGGACAGAACACTGAAGCTTTCTTT; cdr3_aa: CASTRGQNTEAFF
cdr3_length: 12; v_call: TRBV9; d_call: .; j_call: TRBJ1-2; clone_size: .; cdr3_nt: TGTGCCAGCAGCGTGGAGGGCTATGGCTACACCTTC; cdr3_aa: CASSVEGYGYTF
cdr3_length: 14; v_call: TRBV3-1/TRBV3-2; d_call: .; j_call: TRBJ1-1; clone_size: .; cdr3_nt: TGTGCCAGCAGCCGCCTGAACATGAACACTGAAGCTTTCTTT; cdr3_aa: CASSRLNMNTEAFF
cdr3_length: 12; v_call: TRBV12-3/TRBV12-4; d_call: .; j_call: TRBJ2-7; clone_size: .; cdr3_nt: TGTGCCAGCACCCTCAGGGGCGACGAGCAGTACTTC; cdr3_aa: CASTLRGDEQYF
cdr3_length: 14; v_call: TRBV28; d_call: TRBD1; j_call: TRBJ1-5; clone_size: .; cdr3_nt: TGTGCCAGCAGAACAGGGGCCCGCAATCAGCCCCAGCATTTT; cdr3_aa: CASRTGARNQPQHF
cdr3_length: 14; v_call: TRBV7-2; d_call: .; j_call: TRBJ2-3; clone_size: .; cdr3_nt: TGTGCCAGCAGCTTTAATGTTAGTCCGGATACGCAGTATTTT; cdr3_aa: CASSFNVSPDTQYF
cdr3_length: 13; v_call: TRBV4-2; d_call: TRBD1; j_call: TRBJ1-1; clone_size: .; cdr3_nt: TGTGCCAGCAGCCCACAGGGGAGCACTGAAGCTTTCTTT; cdr3_aa: CASSPQGSTEAFF
cdr3_length: 12; v_call: TRBV19; d_call: TRBD1; j_call: TRBJ1-2; clone_size: .; cdr3_nt: TGTGCCAGTCGGACAGGGACGGAGGGCTACACCTTC; cdr3_aa: CASRTGTEGYTF
cdr3_length: 13; v_call: TRBV5-1; d_call: TRBD2; j_call: TRBJ2-3; clone_size: .; cdr3_nt: TGCGCACCCGGGCGGGGGGGCTTAGATACGCAGTATTTT; cdr3_aa: CAPGRGGLDTQYF
cdr3_length: 13; v_call: TRBV7-3; d_call: .; j_call: TRBJ2-1; clone_size: .; cdr3_nt: TGTGCCAGCAGCTTCGCGGGGAGCAATGAGCAGTTCTTC; cdr3_aa: CASSFAGSNEQFF
cdr3_length: 15; v_call: TRBV5-6; d_call: .; j_call: TRBJ2-7; clone_size: .; cdr3_nt: TGTGCCAGCAGCTTGGGAGCACTATCCTTCTACGAGCAGTACTTC; cdr3_aa: CASSLGALSFYEQYF
cdr3_length: 15; v_call: TRBV6-5; d_call: TRBD1; j_call: TRBJ1-4; clone_size: once; cdr3_nt: TGTGCCAGTAGGACAGGGCCTGCAACTAATGAAAAACTGTTTTTT; cdr3_aa: CASRTGPATNEKLFF
cdr3_length: 16; v_call: TRBV4-2; d_call: .; j_call: TRBJ1-5; clone_size: .; cdr3_nt: TGTGCCAGCAGCCAAGAAAGGTTACGGAACAATCAGCCCCAGCATTTT; cdr3_aa: CASSQERLRNNQPQHF
cdr3_length: 17; v_call: TRBV2; d_call: .; j_call: TRBJ1-1; clone_size: once; cdr3_nt: TGTGCCAGCAGTTCCCCCGTACAGGGACTGATTGCCACTGAAGCTTTCTTT; cdr3_aa: CASSSPVQGLIATEAFF
cdr3_length: 15; v_call: TRBV10-3; d_call: TRBD2; j_call: TRBJ2-2; clone_size: .; cdr3_nt: TGTGCCACCGCGGGGGGGAGTCAGTACACCGGGGAGCTGTTTTTT; cdr3_aa: CATAGGSQYTGELFF
cdr3_length: 15; v_call: TRBV14; d_call: TRBD1; j_call: TRBJ1-1; clone_size: .; cdr3_nt: TGTGCCAGCAGCCAAGTTGCAGGGGGGGCCACTGAAGCTTTCTTT; cdr3_aa: CASSQVAGGATEAFF
cdr3_length: 13; v_call: TRBV7-9; d_call: .; j_call: TRBJ2-7; clone_size: .; cdr3_nt: TGTGCCAGCAGGCAGGGAGGAGAGTACGAGCAGTACTTC; cdr3_aa: CASRQGGEYEQYF
cdr3_length: 14; v_call: TRBV14; d_call: .; j_call: TRBJ1-2; clone_size: .; cdr3_nt: TGTGCCAGCAGCCAAGGGAACAAAGGCTATGGCTACACCTTC; cdr3_aa: CASSQGNKGYGYTF
cdr3_length: 13; v_call: TRBV7-3; d_call: .; j_call: TRBJ2-2; clone_size: .; cdr3_nt: TGTGCCAGCAGCTTAACCGGGACCGGGGAGCTGTTTTTT; cdr3_aa: CASSLTGTGELFF
cdr3_length: 13; v_call: TRBV2; d_call: TRBD1; j_call: TRBJ2-2; clone_size: .; cdr3_nt: TGTGCCAGCAGGCGGGACAGGGCCGGGGAGCTGTTTTTT; cdr3_aa: CASRRDRAGELFF
cdr3_length: 13; v_call: TRBV25-1; d_call: .; j_call: TRBJ1-2; clone_size: .; cdr3_nt: TGTGCCAGCAGTGAGAGTTTTAACTATGGCTACACCTTC; cdr3_aa: CASSESFNYGYTF
cdr3_length: 15; v_call: TRBV6-6; d_call: TRBD1; j_call: TRBJ2-7; clone_size: .; cdr3_nt: TGTGCCAGCAGTGAGCCGGGACAGGGGTCGGAAGAGCAGTACTTC; cdr3_aa: CASSEPGQGSEEQYF
cdr3_length: 15; v_call: TRBV5-1; d_call: TRBD2; j_call: TRBJ2-3; clone_size: .; cdr3_nt: TGCGCCAGCAGCTTTACTAGCGGGGGCGCAGATACGCAGTATTTT; cdr3_aa: CASSFTSGGADTQYF
cdr3_length: 17; v_call: TRBV4-2; d_call: .; j_call: TRBJ1-4; clone_size: .; cdr3_nt: TGTGCCAGCAGCCAAGATCGGACGTGGGCAACTAATGAAAAACTGTTTTTT; cdr3_aa: CASSQDRTWATNEKLFF
cdr3_length: 14; v_call: TRBV11-3; d_call: .; j_call: TRBJ1-6; clone_size: .; cdr3_nt: TGTGCCAGCAGCCCGGGGGGCACGAATTCACCCCTCCACTTT; cdr3_aa: CASSPGGTNSPLHF
cdr3_length: 14; v_call: TRBV20-1; d_call: TRBD1; j_call: TRBJ1-6; clone_size: .; cdr3_nt: TGCAGTGCTAGTGCGACAGGGTATAATTCACCCCTCCACTTT; cdr3_aa: CSASATGYNSPLHF
cdr3_length: 14; v_call: TRBV18; d_call: TRBD1; j_call: TRBJ1-2; clone_size: .; cdr3_nt: TGTGCCAGCTCACCGGGACAGGGGACCTATGGCTACACCTTC; cdr3_aa: CASSPGQGTYGYTF
cdr3_length: 16; v_call: TRBV15; d_call: .; j_call: TRBJ1-5; clone_size: .; cdr3_nt: TGTGCCACCAGCAGAGCGGGGACCGGGGTCAATCAGCCCCAGCATTTT; cdr3_aa: CATSRAGTGVNQPQHF
cdr3_length: 13; v_call: TRBV6-1; d_call: .; j_call: TRBJ2-3; clone_size: once; cdr3_nt: TGTGCCAGCAGTGAAGAGCGCTCTGGGACGCAGTATTTT; cdr3_aa: CASSEERSGTQYF
cdr3_length: 13; v_call: TRBV30; d_call: TRBD1; j_call: TRBJ1-6; clone_size: .; cdr3_nt: TGTGCCTGGCAGGGACAGGGCGATTCACCCCTCCACTTT; cdr3_aa: CAWQGQGDSPLHF
cdr3_length: 13; v_call: TRBV9; d_call: .; j_call: TRBJ2-3; clone_size: .; cdr3_nt: TGTGCCAGCAACAGACGGATCACAGATACGCAGTATTTT; cdr3_aa: CASNRRITDTQYF
cdr3_length: 12; v_call: TRBV6-5; d_call: .; j_call: TRBJ2-7; clone_size: .; cdr3_nt: TGTGCCAGCTTCCGGGTCTCCTACGAGCAGTACTTC; cdr3_aa: CASFRVSYEQYF
cdr3_length: 12; v_call: TRBV5-6; d_call: .; j_call: TRBJ2-2; clone_size: .; cdr3_nt: TGTGCCAGCAGCTTAAACACCGGGGAGCTGTTTTTT; cdr3_aa: CASSLNTGELFF